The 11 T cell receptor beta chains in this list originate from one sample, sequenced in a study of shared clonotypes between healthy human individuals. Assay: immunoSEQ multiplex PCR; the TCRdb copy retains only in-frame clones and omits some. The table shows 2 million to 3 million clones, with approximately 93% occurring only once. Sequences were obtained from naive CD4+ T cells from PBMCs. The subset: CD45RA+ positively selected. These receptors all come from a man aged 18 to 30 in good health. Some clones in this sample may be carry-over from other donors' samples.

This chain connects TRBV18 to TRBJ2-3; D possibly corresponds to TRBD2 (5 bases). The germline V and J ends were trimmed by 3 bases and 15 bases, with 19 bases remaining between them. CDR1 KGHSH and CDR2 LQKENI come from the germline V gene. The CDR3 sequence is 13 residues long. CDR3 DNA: TGTGCCAGCTCACCTGCTAGCCGTCCCTCCCAATATTTT. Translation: CASSPASRPSQYF.

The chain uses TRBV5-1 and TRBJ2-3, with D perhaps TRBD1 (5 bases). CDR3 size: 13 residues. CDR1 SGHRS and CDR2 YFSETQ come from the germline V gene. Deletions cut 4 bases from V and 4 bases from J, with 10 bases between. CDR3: CASSPRQPDTQYF. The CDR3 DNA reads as TGCGCCAGCAGCCCTAGACAGCCAGATACGCAGTATTTT. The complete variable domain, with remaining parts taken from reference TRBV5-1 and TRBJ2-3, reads KAGVTQTPRYLIKTRGQQVTLSCSPISGHRSVSWYQQTPGQGLQFLFEYFSETQRNKGNFPGRFSGRQFSNSRSEMNVSTLELGDSALYLCASSPRQPDTQYFGPGTRLTVL.

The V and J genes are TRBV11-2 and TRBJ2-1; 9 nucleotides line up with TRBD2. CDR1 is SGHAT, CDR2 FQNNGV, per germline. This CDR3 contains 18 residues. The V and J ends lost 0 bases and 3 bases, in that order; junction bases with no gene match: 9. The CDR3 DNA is TGTGCCAGCAGCTTAGATGCTCGTAGCGGGAGAATCTACAATGAGCAGTTCTTC. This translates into CASSLDARSGRIYNEQFF.

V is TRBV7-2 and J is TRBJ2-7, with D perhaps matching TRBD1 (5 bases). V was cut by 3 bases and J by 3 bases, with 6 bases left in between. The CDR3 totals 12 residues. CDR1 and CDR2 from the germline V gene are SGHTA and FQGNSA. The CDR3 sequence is CASSLTVYEQYF. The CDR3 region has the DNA TGTGCCAGCAGCTTGACAGTCTACGAGCAGTACTTC.

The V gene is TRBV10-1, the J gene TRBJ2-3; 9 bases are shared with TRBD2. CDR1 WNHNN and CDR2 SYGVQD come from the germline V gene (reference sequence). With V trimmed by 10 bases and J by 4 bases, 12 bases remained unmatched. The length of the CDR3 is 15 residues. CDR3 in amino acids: CATRQVAGEADTQYF. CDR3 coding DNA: TGCGCCACGAGACAGGTAGCGGGAGAGGCAGATACGCAGTATTTT.

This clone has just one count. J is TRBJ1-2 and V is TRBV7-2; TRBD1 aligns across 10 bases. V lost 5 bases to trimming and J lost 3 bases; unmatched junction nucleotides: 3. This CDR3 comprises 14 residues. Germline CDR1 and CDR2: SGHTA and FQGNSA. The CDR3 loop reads CASSLDRGDYGYTF. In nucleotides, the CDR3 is TGTGCCAGCAGCCTGGACAGGGGGGACTATGGCTACACCTTC.

DNA of the CDR3: TGTGCCAGTAGTATGTCTCCAATAAGCGGGAAATACGAGCAGTACTTC. Translating gives CASSMSPISGKYEQYF. The genes are TRBV19 and TRBJ2-7, with TRBD2 matching 7 bases. The V segment lost 3 bases and the J segment 4 bases; nucleotides outside the gene matches: 12. The CDR3 has 16 residues. CDR1 is LNHDA, CDR2 SQIVND, per germline (reference sequence).

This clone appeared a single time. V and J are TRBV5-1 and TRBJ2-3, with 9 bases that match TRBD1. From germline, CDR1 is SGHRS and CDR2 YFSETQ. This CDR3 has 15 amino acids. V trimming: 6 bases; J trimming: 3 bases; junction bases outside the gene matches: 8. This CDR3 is CASTSQGARTDTQYF. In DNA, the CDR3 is TGCGCCAGCACGTCACAGGGGGCGCGTACAGATACGCAGTATTTT.

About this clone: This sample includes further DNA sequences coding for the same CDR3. The DNA for the CDR3 is TGTGCCAGTAGTAGACAGGGGGCCGGGGCCAACGTCCTGACTTTC. Encoded protein: CASSRQGAGANVLTF. The chain recombines TRBV19 with TRBJ2-6; TRBD1 agrees at 10 bases. The CDR3 consists of 15 residues. Germline V gene lookup returns CDR1 LNHDA and CDR2 SQIVND (reference sequence). V shed 4 bases, J shed 4 bases, and the junction held 1 base outside the gene matches.

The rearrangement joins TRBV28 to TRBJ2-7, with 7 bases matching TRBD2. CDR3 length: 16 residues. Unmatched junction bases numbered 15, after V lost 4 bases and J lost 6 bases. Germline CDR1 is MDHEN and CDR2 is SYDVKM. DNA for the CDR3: TGTGCCAGCAGTTCTGTGTCGGGACCCCGGGAGGTCGAGCAGTACTTC. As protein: CASSSVSGPREVEQYF.

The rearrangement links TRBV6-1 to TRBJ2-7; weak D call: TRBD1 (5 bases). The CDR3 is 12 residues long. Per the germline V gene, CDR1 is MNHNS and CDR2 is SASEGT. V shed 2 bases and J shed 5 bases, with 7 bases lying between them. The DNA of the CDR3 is TGTGCCAGCAGTGAATCCAGGGACGAGCAGTACTTC. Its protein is CASSESRDEQYF.